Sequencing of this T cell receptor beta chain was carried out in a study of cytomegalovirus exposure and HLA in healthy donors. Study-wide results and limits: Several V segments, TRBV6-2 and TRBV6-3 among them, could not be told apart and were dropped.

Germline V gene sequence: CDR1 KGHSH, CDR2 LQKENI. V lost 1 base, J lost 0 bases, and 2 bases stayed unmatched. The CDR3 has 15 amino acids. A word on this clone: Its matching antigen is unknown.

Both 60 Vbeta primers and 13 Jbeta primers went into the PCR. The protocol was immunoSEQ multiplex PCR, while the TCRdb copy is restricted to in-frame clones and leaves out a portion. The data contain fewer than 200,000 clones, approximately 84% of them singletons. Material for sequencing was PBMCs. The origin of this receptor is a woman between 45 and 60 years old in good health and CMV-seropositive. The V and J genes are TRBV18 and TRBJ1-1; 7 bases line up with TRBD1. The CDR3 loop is CASSPRGQLNTEAFF. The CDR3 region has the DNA TGTGCCAGCTCACCACGGGGACAGCTGAACACTGAAGCTTTCTTT. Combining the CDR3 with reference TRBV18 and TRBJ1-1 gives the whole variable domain NAGVMQNPRHLVRRRGQEARLRCSPMKGHSHVYWYRQLPEEGLKFMVYLQKENIIDESGMPKERFSAEFPKEGPSILRIQQVVRGDSAAYFCASSPRGQLNTEAFFGQGTRLTVV.